The clone carrying this T cell receptor (beta chain) was recorded at least ten times. Its target is unknown. The sample belongs to a study of HIV-infected patients and healthy controls. Study-wide results and limits: Significantly higher mean Gini indices appeared in HIV-infected repertoires, possibly reflecting oligoclonality.

The repertoire came from unfractionated whole blood and reflected all unsorted peripheral T cells. Four of the ten uninfected healthy control donors were sampled twice, about 12 weeks apart. 400 to 550 ng RNA was reverse transcribed with alpha and beta constant-region primers. Each of the alpha and beta chains got its own library through chain-specific third strand synthesis with indices. TCRdb re-called the 5' RACE reads with MiXCR, one entry per CDR3 protein. Among roughly 14,000 distinct CDR3 sequences, about 7% were seen once, and the ten largest hold around 7.9%. This CDR3 comprises 13 residues. V was trimmed by 4 bases and J by 4 bases, leaving 8 bases between them. The germline gives CDR1 LNHDA, CDR2 SQIVND (reference sequence).

The V call is TRBV19, the J call TRBJ2-1; no reliable D call. This clonotype was sampled from an adult in good health. The source material was blood. CDR3: CASSTGGYNEQFF. The CDR3, as DNA: TGTGCCAGTAGTACGGGCGGATACAATGAGCAGTTCTTC.